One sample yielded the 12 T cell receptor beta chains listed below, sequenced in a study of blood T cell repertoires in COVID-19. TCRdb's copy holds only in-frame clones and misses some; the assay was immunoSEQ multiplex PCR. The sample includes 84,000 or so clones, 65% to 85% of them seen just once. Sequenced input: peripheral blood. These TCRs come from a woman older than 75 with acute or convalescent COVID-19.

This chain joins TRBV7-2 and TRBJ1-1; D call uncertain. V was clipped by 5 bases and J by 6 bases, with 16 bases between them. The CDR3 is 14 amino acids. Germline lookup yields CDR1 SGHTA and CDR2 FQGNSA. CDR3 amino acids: CASSQPSNSSEAFF. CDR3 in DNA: TGTGCCAGCAGCCAACCATCAAACAGCTCTGAAGCTTTCTTT.

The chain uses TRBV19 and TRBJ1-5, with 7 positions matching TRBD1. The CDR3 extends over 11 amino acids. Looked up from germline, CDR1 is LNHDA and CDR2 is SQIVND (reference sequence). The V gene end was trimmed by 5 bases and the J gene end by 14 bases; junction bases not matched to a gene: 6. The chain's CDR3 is CASSQGDLKHF. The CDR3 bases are TGTGCCAGTAGTCAGGGGGATCTCAAGCATTTT.

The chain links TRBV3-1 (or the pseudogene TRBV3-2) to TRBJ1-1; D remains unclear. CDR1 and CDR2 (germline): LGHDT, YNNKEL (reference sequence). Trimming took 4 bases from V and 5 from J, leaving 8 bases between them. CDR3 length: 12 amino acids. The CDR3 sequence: CASSRGGTEAFF. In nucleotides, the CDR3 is TGTGCCAGCAGCCGGGGAGGGACTGAAGCTTTCTTT.

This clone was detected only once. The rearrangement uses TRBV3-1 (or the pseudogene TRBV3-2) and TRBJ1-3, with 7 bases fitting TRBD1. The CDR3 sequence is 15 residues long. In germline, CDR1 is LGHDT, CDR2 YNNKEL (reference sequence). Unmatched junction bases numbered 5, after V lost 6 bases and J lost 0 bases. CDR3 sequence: CASSNNRGSGNTIYF. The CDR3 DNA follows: TGTGCCAGCAGTAATAACAGGGGCTCTGGAAACACCATATATTTT.

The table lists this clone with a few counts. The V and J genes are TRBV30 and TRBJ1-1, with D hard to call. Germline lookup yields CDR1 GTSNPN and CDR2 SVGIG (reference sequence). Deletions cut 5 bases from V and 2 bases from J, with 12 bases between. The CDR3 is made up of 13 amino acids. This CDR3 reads CAWGGKSNTEAFF. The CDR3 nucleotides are TGTGCCTGGGGCGGGAAGAGCAACACTGAAGCTTTCTTT.

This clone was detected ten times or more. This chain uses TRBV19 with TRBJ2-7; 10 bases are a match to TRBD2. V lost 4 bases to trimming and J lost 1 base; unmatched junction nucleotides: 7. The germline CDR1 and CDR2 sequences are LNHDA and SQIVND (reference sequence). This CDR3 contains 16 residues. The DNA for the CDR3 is TGTGCCAGTAGTAAGGGACTAGCGTTTCCTTCCTACGAGCAGTACTTC. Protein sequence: CASSKGLAFPSYEQYF.

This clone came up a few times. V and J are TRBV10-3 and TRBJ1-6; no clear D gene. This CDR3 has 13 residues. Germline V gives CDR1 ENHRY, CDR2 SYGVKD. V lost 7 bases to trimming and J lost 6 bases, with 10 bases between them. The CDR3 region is CAINGEGNSPLHF. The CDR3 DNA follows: TGTGCCATCAACGGGGAGGGTAATTCACCCCTCCACTTT.

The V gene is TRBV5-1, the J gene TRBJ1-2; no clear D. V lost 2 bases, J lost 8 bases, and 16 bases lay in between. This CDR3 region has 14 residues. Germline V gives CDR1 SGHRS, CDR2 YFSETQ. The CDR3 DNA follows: TGCGCCAGCAGCTTACTCGAGGGCAAATCCGGCTACACCTTC. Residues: CASSLLEGKSGYTF.

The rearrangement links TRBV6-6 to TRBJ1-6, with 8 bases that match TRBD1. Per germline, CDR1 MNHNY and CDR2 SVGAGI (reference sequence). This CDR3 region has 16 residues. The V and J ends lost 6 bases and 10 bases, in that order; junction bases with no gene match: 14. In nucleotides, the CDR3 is TGTGCCAGCAGCCGACCCGAGGCAGGGGGCTGGTCACCCCTCCACTTT. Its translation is CASSRPEAGGWSPLHF.

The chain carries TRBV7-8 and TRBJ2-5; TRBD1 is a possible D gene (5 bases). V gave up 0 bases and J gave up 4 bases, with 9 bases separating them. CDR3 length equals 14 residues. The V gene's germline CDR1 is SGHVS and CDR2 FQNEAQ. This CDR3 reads CASSLARRGETQYF. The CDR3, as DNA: TGTGCCAGCAGCTTAGCGCGTAGGGGAGAGACCCAGTACTTC.

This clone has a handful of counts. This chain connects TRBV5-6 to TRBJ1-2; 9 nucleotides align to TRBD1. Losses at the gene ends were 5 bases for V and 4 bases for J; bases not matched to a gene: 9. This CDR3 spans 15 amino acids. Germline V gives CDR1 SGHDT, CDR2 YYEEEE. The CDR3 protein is CASRYRGTGLYGYTF. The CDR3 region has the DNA TGTGCCAGCAGGTACCGAGGGACAGGGCTCTATGGCTACACCTTC.

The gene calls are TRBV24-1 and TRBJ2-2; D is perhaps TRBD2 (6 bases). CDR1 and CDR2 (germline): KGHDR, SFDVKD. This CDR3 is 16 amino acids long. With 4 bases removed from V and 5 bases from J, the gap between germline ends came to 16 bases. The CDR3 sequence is CATSDLGQGGTGELFF. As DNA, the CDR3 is TGTGCCACCAGTGACCTTGGCCAGGGAGGAACCGGGGAGCTGTTTTTT.